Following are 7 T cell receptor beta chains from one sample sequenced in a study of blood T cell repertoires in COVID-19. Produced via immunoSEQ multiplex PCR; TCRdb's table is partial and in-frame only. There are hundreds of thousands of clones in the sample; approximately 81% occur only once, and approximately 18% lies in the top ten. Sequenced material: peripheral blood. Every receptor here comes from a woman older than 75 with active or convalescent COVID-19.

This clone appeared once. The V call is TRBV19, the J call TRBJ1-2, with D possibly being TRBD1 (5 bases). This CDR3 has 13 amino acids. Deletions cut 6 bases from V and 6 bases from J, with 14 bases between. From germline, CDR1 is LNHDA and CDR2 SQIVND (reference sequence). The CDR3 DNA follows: TGTGCCAGTAGAACTCAGGGTCGGGATGGCTACACCTTC. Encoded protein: CASRTQGRDGYTF.

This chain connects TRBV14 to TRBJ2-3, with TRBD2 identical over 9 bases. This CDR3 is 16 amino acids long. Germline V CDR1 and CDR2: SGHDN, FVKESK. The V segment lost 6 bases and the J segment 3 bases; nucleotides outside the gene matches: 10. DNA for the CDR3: TGTGCCAGCAGTCTTATCTCTAGCGGGATGACAGATACGCAGTATTTT. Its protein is CASSLISSGMTDTQYF.

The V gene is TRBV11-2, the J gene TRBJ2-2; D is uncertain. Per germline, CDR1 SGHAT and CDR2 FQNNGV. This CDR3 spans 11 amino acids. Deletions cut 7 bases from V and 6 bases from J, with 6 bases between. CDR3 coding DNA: TGTGCCAGCACCTTCTCCGGGGAGCTGTTTTTT. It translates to CASTFSGELFF.

CDR3: CASSRDSFNYGYTF. The CDR3 DNA sequence: TGTGCCAGCAGCCGGGACAGCTTTAACTATGGCTACACCTTC. The chain has TRBV27 and TRBJ1-2; 7 bases line up with TRBD1. The CDR3 contains 14 residues. V was clipped by 6 bases and J by 1 base; unmatched bases: 5. Germline CDR1 and CDR2: MNHEY and SMNVEV (reference sequence).

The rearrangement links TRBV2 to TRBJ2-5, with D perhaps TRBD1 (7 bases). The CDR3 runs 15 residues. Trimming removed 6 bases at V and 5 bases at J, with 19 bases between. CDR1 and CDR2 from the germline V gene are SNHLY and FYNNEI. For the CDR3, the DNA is TGTGCCAGCAGAGACAGGGACGGGGGTTGGGAGACCCAGTACTTC. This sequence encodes CASRDRDGGWETQYF.

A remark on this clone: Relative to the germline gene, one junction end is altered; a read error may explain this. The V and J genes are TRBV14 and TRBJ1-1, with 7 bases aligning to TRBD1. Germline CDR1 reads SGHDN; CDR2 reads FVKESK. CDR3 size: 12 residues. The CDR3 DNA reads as TGTGCCAGCAGCCAAGATAGGCCCGGGACAGAATTT. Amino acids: CASSQDRPGTEF.

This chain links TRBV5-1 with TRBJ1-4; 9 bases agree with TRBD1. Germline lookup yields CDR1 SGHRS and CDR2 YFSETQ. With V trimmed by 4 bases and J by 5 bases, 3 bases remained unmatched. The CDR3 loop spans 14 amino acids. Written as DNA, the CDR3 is TGCGCCAGCAGCACCGGGACAGGGAATGAAAAACTGTTTTTT. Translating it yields CASSTGTGNEKLFF. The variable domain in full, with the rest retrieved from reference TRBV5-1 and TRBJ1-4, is KAGVTQTPRYLIKTRGQQVTLSCSPISGHRSVSWYQQTPGQGLQFLFEYFSETQRNKGNFPGRFSGRQFSNSRSEMNVSTLELGDSALYLCASSTGTGNEKLFFGSGTQLSVL.